The rows below give T cell receptor beta chains drawn from one sample of a study of shared clonotypes between healthy human individuals. Sequenced by immunoSEQ multiplex PCR; TCRdb stores in-frame clones only, minus some. Among around 610,000 clones, approximately 96% were seen once, and the ten largest hold 0.11%. The sample comprised naive CD8+ T cells sorted from blood. The receptor source for this set is a woman aged 30 to 39 in good health. Both conserved end residues are part of each CDR3. A D gene is named only where the DNA matches it firmly. Only part of the rows carry a size: once, few, many, or a class if the clone is expanded.

d_call j_call v_call cdr3_length clone_size cdr3_nt cdr3_aa
TRBD1 TRBJ2-6 TRBV23-1 17 . TGCGCCAGCAGTCCCGGGACAGGGGGCGATGGGGCCAACGTCCTGACTTTC CASSPGTGGDGANVLTF
. TRBJ1-1 TRBV13 14 . TGTGCCAGCAGCTTAGGCCCGGGTAACACTGAAGCTTTCTTT CASSLGPGNTEAFF
. TRBJ2-7 TRBV7-8 12 . TGTGCCAGCAGCTGGGACGGGGAAGAGCAGTACTTC CASSWDGEEQYF
. TRBJ2-7 TRBV21-1 15 . TGTGCCAGTACCCCCGGACAGGGGCCCCCCTACGAGCAGTACTTC CASTPGQGPPYEQYF
TRBD2 TRBJ2-1 TRBV6-4 15 . TGTGCCAGCAGTGACGGTAGCGGGCCTTACAATGAGCAGTTCTTC CASSDGSGPYNEQFF
TRBD1 TRBJ1-3 TRBV15 16 . TGTGCCACCAGCAGAGAAGGGACAGTATCTGGAAACACCATATATTTT CATSREGTVSGNTIYF
. TRBJ2-7 TRBV27 14 once TGTGCCAGCAGTGCAGGGACCCACGCCTACGAGCAGTACTTC CASSAGTHAYEQYF
. TRBJ2-3 TRBV28 11 . TGTGCCAGCAGTTACAGGCCGACGCAGTATTTT CASSYRPTQYF
. TRBJ2-2 TRBV7-9 12 . TGTGCCAGCCTCAAGAACACCGGGGAGCTGTTTTTT CASLKNTGELFF
TRBD2 TRBJ2-3 TRBV11-3 19 . TGTGCCAGCAGCTCCGGACTAGCGGGAATTGGGGGAGACACAGATACGCAGTATTTT CASSSGLAGIGGDTDTQYF
TRBD2 TRBJ2-1 TRBV27 16 . TGTGCCAGCAGTATAGGGACTAGCGGGAGGGGTAATGAGCAGTTCTTC CASSIGTSGRGNEQFF
TRBD1 TRBJ2-7 TRBV13 13 . TGTGCCAGCAGCGAACAGGGGGACTACGAGCAGTACTTC CASSEQGDYEQYF
TRBD2 TRBJ2-2 TRBV10-3 15 . TGTGCCATCGGGACTAGCGGGGAATACACCGGGGAGCTGTTTTTT CAIGTSGEYTGELFF
TRBD2 TRBJ2-1 TRBV27 15 . TGTGCCAGCAGACTAGCGGGAGAGGGCTACAATGAGCAGTTCTTC CASRLAGEGYNEQFF
. TRBJ2-1 TRBV30 13 once TGTGCCTGGGCTTGGCTAGACTACAATGAGCAGTTCTTC CAWAWLDYNEQFF
. TRBJ1-1 TRBV25-1 13 few TGTGCCAGCACTTCAGGGGTGAACACTGAAGCTTTCTTT CASTSGVNTEAFF
TRBD1 TRBJ2-7 TRBV6-5 15 once TGTGCCAGCAGTTACTCCCTCCAGACAGGGGAGGAGCAGTACTTC CASSYSLQTGEEQYF
. TRBJ1-1 TRBV2 13 . TGTGCCAGCAGTAACCACCCGACGGAAGAAGCTTTCTTT CASSNHPTEEAFF
TRBD1 TRBJ2-7 TRBV13 13 . TGTGCCAGCAGTTCCGGACAGGTCCACGAGCAGTACTTC CASSSGQVHEQYF
TRBD2 TRBJ2-5 TRBV5-4 16 . TGTGCCAGCAGCTTGGTTGCGGGAGCTCTCGGGGAGACCCAGTACTTC CASSLVAGALGETQYF
TRBD2 TRBJ2-1 TRBV7-9 14 . TGTGCCAGCACTCGACTAGCGGGAGGCAATGAGCAGTTCTTC CASTRLAGGNEQFF
. TRBJ2-7 TRBV27 17 . TGTGCCAGCAGTTTATCGGGAGCTACCGAAAGCTCCTACGAGCAGTACTTC CASSLSGATESSYEQYF
TRBD1 TRBJ2-1 TRBV7-9 17 . TGTGCCAGCAGCTTTTACAGGGGTCCAAGCTCCTACAATGAGCAGTTCTTC CASSFYRGPSSYNEQFF
. TRBJ2-3 TRBV10-2 16 . TGCGCCAGCAGTGGGCCTAGCGGGACAGGTGCAGATACGCAGTATTTT CASSGPSGTGADTQYF
. TRBJ2-5 TRBV19 15 . TGTGCCAGTAGTATAGCCGGGACAAACCAAGAGACCCAGTACTTC CASSIAGTNQETQYF
TRBD1 TRBJ2-7 TRBV28 16 . TGTGCCAGCAGACCGATAGGACAGGGGGCGGGTTACGAGCAGTACTTC CASRPIGQGAGYEQYF
. TRBJ2-3 TRBV27 12 once TGTGCCAGCAGTATAGGGACAGATACGCAGTATTTT CASSIGTDTQYF
. TRBJ1-1 TRBV5-4 13 . TGTGCCAGCAGCTTGCGAGTGAACACTGAAGCTTTCTTT CASSLRVNTEAFF
. TRBJ1-1 TRBV7-9 12 . TGTGCCAGCAGTCTAGGGGTAACTGAAGCTTTCTTT CASSLGVTEAFF
. TRBJ2-7 TRBV10-1 12 . TGCGCCAGCACAGGGCGACCATACGAGCAGTACTTC CASTGRPYEQYF
TRBD2 TRBJ2-6 TRBV4-2 18 . TGTGCCAGCAGCCATAGACTAGCGGCCGACTCTGGGGCCAACGTCCTGACTTTC CASSHRLAADSGANVLTF
TRBD1 TRBJ1-2 TRBV27 13 . TGTGCCAGCAGTTACGCAGGGGGCTCTGGCTACACCTTC CASSYAGGSGYTF
. TRBJ2-7 TRBV27 14 . TGTGCCAGCAGTTTAGACGGATCCTCCTACGAGCAGTACTTC CASSLDGSSYEQYF
. TRBJ2-7 TRBV5-4 15 . TGTGCCAGCAGCTCTACTAGGGACGGATACTACGAGCAGTACTTC CASSSTRDGYYEQYF
. TRBJ2-7 TRBV9 14 . TGTGCCAGCAGCCAGGGGGGGAAGGGCTACGAGCAGTACTTC CASSQGGKGYEQYF
. TRBJ2-7 TRBV14 14 . TGTGCCAGCAGCCAAGACTTATCCACCTACGAGCAGTACTTC CASSQDLSTYEQYF
. TRBJ2-2 TRBV7-2 16 once TGTGCCAGCAGCGGACTAAAAGGTTGGGACACCGGGGAGCTGTTTTTT CASSGLKGWDTGELFF
. TRBJ2-7 TRBV5-1 14 . TGCGCCAGCAGCTTGAGGGGGGATTCCTACGAGCAGTACTTC CASSLRGDSYEQYF
TRBD1 TRBJ2-5 TRBV18 16 . TGTGCCAGCTCACCACCCGGACAGGAGAACATTCCGACCCAGTACTTC CASSPPGQENIPTQYF
. TRBJ2-1 TRBV28 15 . TGTGCCAGCGCTGCAGTAGGGTACCCCTACAATGAGCAGTTCTTC CASAAVGYPYNEQFF
. TRBJ1-5 TRBV28 15 . TGTGCCAGCAGTCGGGACACCCCAGGGGATCAGCCCCAGCATTTT CASSRDTPGDQPQHF
. TRBJ1-5 TRBV28 15 . TGTGCCAGCACCGAAGACAGGTTGAGCAATCAGCCCCAGCATTTT CASTEDRLSNQPQHF
. TRBJ2-7 TRBV28 15 . TGTGCCAGCAGTTCCAGGAGGGGGGTAACCTACGAGCAGTACTTC CASSSRRGVTYEQYF
. TRBJ1-1 TRBV19 14 . TGTGCCAGTAGTATAGCTACGGCGAACACTGAAGCTTTCTTT CASSIATANTEAFF
TRBD1 TRBJ1-1 TRBV28 14 . TGTGCCAGCAGGAGACAGGGGAGGAAGCCTGAAGCTTTCTTT CASRRQGRKPEAFF
. TRBJ2-7 TRBV6-1 14 once TGTGCCACTATTTCCTGGGACAAAACCTACGAGCAGTACTTC CATISWDKTYEQYF